This TCR beta chain was recovered during a study of cytomegalovirus exposure and HLA in healthy donors. Study-level background: The 90 to 150 validation repertoires used the same platform as the roughly 610 first-cohort repertoires, a later analysis reported.

The CDR3 has 14 residues. Trimming took 4 bases from V and 5 from J; bases not matched to a gene: 5. CDR1 is MNHEY and CDR2 is SMNVEV in the germline V gene (reference sequence). Whole-study results and caveats: First-cohort TCR clusters tended to co-occur in the approximately 110 validation repertoires, a later analysis found. The listing of 150 to 200 TCR beta chains classed them as cytomegalovirus-associated. With high specificity and sensitivity, the classifier reportedly diagnosed cytomegalovirus status.

With respect to this clone: What it recognizes is unknown.

The table came from immunoSEQ multiplex PCR; TCRdb's copy has only in-frame clones and leaves some out. The repertoire holds about 130,000 clones, roughly 86% seen once, with 1.4% to 1.5% in the top ten. The J gene is TRBJ1-1, the V gene TRBV27, with 9 bases matching TRBD1. This TCR derives from a man aged 25-45 years in good health and CMV-seronegative. Sequencing was done on a sample of PBMCs. This CDR3 reads CASSSTGGLTEAFF. The CDR3 coding sequence is TGTGCCAGCAGTTCGACAGGGGGTCTAACTGAAGCTTTCTTT.